This passage covers 14 T cell receptor beta chains from one sample sequenced in a study of patients and donors after allogeneic stem cell transplantation. MiXCR was run by TCRdb on the RT-PCR reads, yielding one entry per CDR3 protein. The sample records over 150,000 distinct CDR3 sequences, roughly 31% being singletons. The sample consisted of blood, either unsorted or a sorted T cell fraction (not recorded which). These TCRs come from a human donor who was either an allogeneic HSCT recipient or a stem cell or donor lymphocyte infusion donor (not recorded which). It is not recorded whose cells these are; they may come from a transplant donor.

In its sample, this clonotype was seen many times. V is TRBV12-5 and J is TRBJ1-2; D call uncertain. V shed 0 bases and J shed 2 bases, with 10 bases lying between them. CDR1 is LGHNT, CDR2 FRNRAP, per germline. The CDR3 spans 15 residues. The CDR3 reads CASGLVPIENYGYTF. CDR3 DNA sequence: TGTGCTAGTGGTTTGGTACCTATAGAAAACTATGGCTACACCTTC.

This chain links TRBV7-9 with TRBJ2-7, with D perhaps TRBD2 (6 bases). Germline lookup yields CDR1 SEHNR and CDR2 FQNEAQ (reference sequence). CDR3 length equals 15 residues. V lost 0 bases to trimming and J lost 3 bases, with 12 bases between them. The CDR3 bases are TGTGCCAGCAGCTTAGCGCTGGGGGGTTTCTACGAGCAGTACTTC. Amino acids: CASSLALGGFYEQYF.

The chain is built from TRBV29-1 and TRBJ2-1, with 8 bases that match TRBD2. V shed 3 bases, J shed 7 bases, and the junction held 8 bases outside the gene matches. The CDR3 has 14 amino acids. From germline, CDR1 is SQVTM and CDR2 ANQGSEA. The CDR3 is CSVEGGRKWNEQFF. In nucleotides, the CDR3 is TGCAGCGTTGAGGGCGGGAGGAAATGGAATGAGCAGTTCTTC.

This clonotype was seen a handful of times. The chain carries TRBV7-9 and TRBJ1-1; possible D gene TRBD1, 5 bases. The V end was cut by 7 bases, the J end by 6 bases, with 18 bases between. Per germline, CDR1 SEHNR and CDR2 FQNEAQ (reference sequence). This CDR3 has 14 amino acids. CDR3 protein: CASTETGQGSEAFF. The CDR3 DNA sequence: TGTGCCAGCACCGAAACGGGCCAGGGCTCTGAAGCTTTCTTT.

The chain is built from TRBV28 and TRBJ1-5, with D possibly being TRBD1 (6 bases). The CDR3 is 14 amino acids. The germline gives CDR1 MDHEN, CDR2 SYDVKM. Trimming shortened V by 6 bases and J by 3 bases, and 12 bases separated the two germline ends. CDR3 nucleotide sequence: TGTGCCAGCAGCCTGCAGGGGTACAATCAGCCCCAGCATTTT. Encoded protein: CASSLQGYNQPQHF.

This clonotype was seen more than once but under ten times. CDR3 coding DNA: TGTGCCAGCAGTTCGGGCCACTCCTACGAGCAGTACTTC. This codes for CASSSGHSYEQYF. The chain couples TRBV27 to TRBJ2-7, with no clear D. V lost 4 bases and J 0 bases, leaving 7 bases between the germline ends. Germline V CDR1 and CDR2: MNHEY, SMNVEV (reference sequence). The CDR3 covers 13 residues.

The chain has TRBV6-2 or TRBV6-3 and TRBJ2-7; 13 nucleotides align to TRBD2. This CDR3 has 14 residues. V lost 6 bases, J lost 3 bases, and 2 bases stayed unmatched. Germline V gene lookup returns CDR1 MNHEY and CDR2 SVGEGT. CDR3 loop: CASRRLAGGYEQYF. CDR3 sequence (DNA): TGTGCCAGCAGGCGACTAGCGGGAGGCTACGAGCAGTACTTC.

The genes are TRBV6-5 and TRBJ2-7, with 7 bases identical to TRBD1. The CDR3 runs 15 residues. The J segment lost 5 bases and the V segment lost 2 bases, leaving 9 bases of the junction unmatched. The germline CDR1 and CDR2 sequences are MNHEY and SVGAGI. The DNA of the CDR3 is TGTGCCAGCAGTTACGGGACAGCGTTAGGGGACGAGCAGTACTTC. This gives the protein CASSYGTALGDEQYF.

This chain uses TRBV28 with TRBJ1-5, with TRBD1 matching 12 bases. The germline V gene has CDR1 MDHEN and CDR2 SYDVKM. V shed 1 base and J 7 bases; nucleotides not matched to a gene: 5. This CDR3 comprises 16 residues. Here the CDR3 reads CASSLYGTGGRQPQHF. CDR3 DNA sequence: TGTGCCAGCAGTTTATACGGGACAGGGGGCAGGCAGCCCCAGCATTTT.

The J gene is TRBJ2-5, the V gene TRBV13; TRBD2 matches at 7 bases. Trimming took 6 bases from V and 0 from J; bases not matched to a gene: 10. Germline V gives CDR1 PRHDT, CDR2 FYEKMQ (reference sequence). The CDR3 loop spans 16 amino acids. The CDR3 nucleotides read TGTGCCAGCAGTCCCCGAGGAGCGGGGTACCAAGAGACCCAGTACTTC. Protein sequence: CASSPRGAGYQETQYF.

This clonotype was counted between two and nine times. V and J are TRBV29-1 and TRBJ2-3; D tentatively fits TRBD1 or TRBD2 (5 bases each). Per the germline V gene, CDR1 is SQVTM and CDR2 is ANQGSEA. V lost 5 bases, J lost 1 base, and 7 bases lay in between. CDR3 length: 12 amino acids. CDR3 in DNA: TGCAGCGTTTCGGGGCGCACAGATACGCAGTATTTT. The encoded protein is CSVSGRTDTQYF.

This sequence joins TRBV27 and TRBJ1-5, with 8 bases matching TRBD1. Germline trimming cut 2 bases from V and 2 bases from J; bases unmatched to any gene: 8. The CDR3 runs to 17 residues. Germline CDR1 MNHEY, CDR2 SMNVEV (reference sequence). CDR3 residues: CASSLVGDRTGNQPQHF. The CDR3 bases are TGTGCCAGCAGTTTAGTGGGGGACAGGACGGGCAATCAGCCCCAGCATTTT.

This clonotype was observed at least ten times. The V gene is TRBV18, the J gene TRBJ1-1, with 7 bases lining up with TRBD1. Trimming took 8 bases from V and 1 from J; bases not matched to a gene: 7. Germline assignment: CDR1 KGHSH and CDR2 LQKENI. This CDR3 comprises 14 residues. The CDR3 protein is CASSPQGGNTEAFF. DNA of the CDR3: TGTGCCAGCAGCCCCCAGGGGGGGAACACTGAAGCTTTCTTT.

In this sample, this clonotype turned up a few times. The V gene is TRBV6-1, the J gene TRBJ1-2; D not certain. The V and J ends lost 6 bases and 8 bases respectively, with 10 bases between them. CDR1 and CDR2 from the germline V gene are MNHNS and SASEGT. This CDR3 region has 11 residues. The CDR3 DNA reads TGTGCCAGCAGCCTATGGGAAGGCTACACCTTC. It encodes CASSLWEGYTF.